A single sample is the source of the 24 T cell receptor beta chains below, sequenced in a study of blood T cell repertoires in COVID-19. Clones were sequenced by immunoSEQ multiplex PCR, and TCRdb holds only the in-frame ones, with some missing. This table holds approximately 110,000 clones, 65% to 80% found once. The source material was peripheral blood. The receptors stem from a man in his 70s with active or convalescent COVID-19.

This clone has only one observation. CDR3 loop: CASRDRGPGETQYF. The CDR3 DNA reads TGTGCCAGCAGGGACAGGGGGCCGGGGGAGACCCAGTACTTC. The chain carries TRBV28 and TRBJ2-5; 11 bases agree with TRBD1. V lost 6 bases to trimming and J lost 5 bases; unmatched junction nucleotides: 5. Germline values: CDR1 MDHEN, CDR2 SYDVKM. This CDR3 is 14 amino acids long.

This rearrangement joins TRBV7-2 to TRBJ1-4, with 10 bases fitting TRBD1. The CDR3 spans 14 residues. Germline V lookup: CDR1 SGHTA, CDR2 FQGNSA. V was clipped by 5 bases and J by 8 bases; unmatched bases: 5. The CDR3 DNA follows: TGTGCCAGCAGCGACAGGGGGCGTTTGGAAAAACTGTTTTTT. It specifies CASSDRGRLEKLFF.

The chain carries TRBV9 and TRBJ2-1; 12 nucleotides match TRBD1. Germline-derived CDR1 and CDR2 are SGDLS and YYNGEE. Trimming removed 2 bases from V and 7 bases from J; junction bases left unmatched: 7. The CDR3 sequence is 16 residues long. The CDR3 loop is CASSVGRDRGQNEQFF. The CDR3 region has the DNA TGTGCCAGCAGCGTTGGTCGGGACAGGGGGCAGAATGAGCAGTTCTTC. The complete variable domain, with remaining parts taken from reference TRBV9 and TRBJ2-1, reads DSGVTQTPKHLITATGQRVTLRCSPRSGDLSVYWYQQSLDQGLQFLIQYYNGEERAKGNILERFSAQQFPDLHSELNLSSLELGDSALYFCASSVGRDRGQNEQFFGPGTRLTVL.

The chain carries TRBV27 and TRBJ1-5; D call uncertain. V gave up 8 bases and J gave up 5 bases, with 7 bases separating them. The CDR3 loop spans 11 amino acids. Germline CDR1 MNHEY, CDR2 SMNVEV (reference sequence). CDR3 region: CASGVYQPQHF. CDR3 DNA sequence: TGTGCCAGCGGAGTTTATCAGCCCCAGCATTTT.

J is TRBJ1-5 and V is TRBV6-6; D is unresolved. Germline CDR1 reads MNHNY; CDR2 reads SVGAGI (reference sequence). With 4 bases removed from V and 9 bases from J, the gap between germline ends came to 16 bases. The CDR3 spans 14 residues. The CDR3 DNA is TGTGCCAGCAGTTCGACACCTGGGTCCCTGCCCCAGCATTTT. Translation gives CASSSTPGSLPQHF.

The CDR3 DNA sequence: TGTGCCAGCAGCCCTGGACAGGGGAACACCTACGAGCAGTACTTC. Its protein is CASSPGQGNTYEQYF. The chain joins TRBV11-3 to TRBJ2-7; the match to TRBD1 covers 9 bases. The CDR3 runs to 15 residues. CDR1 SGHNT and CDR2 YENEEA come from the germline V gene. V shed 5 bases and J 2 bases; nucleotides not matched to a gene: 7.

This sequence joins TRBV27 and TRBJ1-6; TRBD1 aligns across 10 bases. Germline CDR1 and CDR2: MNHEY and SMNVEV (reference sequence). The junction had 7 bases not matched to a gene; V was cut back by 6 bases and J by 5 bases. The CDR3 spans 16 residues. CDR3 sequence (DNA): TGTGCCAGCAGGAGACAGGGGGCTTTAAATAATTCACCCCTCCACTTT. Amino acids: CASRRQGALNNSPLHF.

CDR3 nucleotides: TGTGCCAGCAGTGAACAGGGGATCAGTGAAAAACTGTTTTTT. Translated: CASSEQGISEKLFF. This sequence joins TRBV2 and TRBJ1-4; a possible D gene is TRBD1 (6 bases). Looked up from germline, CDR1 is SNHLY and CDR2 is FYNNEI. V lost 2 bases, J lost 7 bases, and 11 bases lay in between. The CDR3 runs to 14 residues.

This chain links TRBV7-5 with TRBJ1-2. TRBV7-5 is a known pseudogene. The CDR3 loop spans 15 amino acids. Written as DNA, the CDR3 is TGTGCCAGAAGCCCATACATTCGGGGGTGCTATGGCTACACCTTC. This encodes CARSPYIRGCYGYTF.

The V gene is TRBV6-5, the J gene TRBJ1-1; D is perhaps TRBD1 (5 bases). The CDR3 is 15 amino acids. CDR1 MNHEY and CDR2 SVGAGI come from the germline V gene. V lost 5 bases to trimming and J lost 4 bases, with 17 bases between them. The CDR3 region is CASSPYGVGGTEAFF. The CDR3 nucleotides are TGTGCCAGCAGTCCCTATGGAGTGGGGGGCACTGAAGCTTTCTTT.

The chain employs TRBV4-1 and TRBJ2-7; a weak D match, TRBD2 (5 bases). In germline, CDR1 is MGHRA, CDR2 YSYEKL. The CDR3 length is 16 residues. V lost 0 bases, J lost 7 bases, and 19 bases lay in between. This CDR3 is CASSQEIVAARGEQYF. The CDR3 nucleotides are TGCGCCAGCAGCCAAGAAATAGTGGCCGCCCGAGGGGAGCAGTACTTC.

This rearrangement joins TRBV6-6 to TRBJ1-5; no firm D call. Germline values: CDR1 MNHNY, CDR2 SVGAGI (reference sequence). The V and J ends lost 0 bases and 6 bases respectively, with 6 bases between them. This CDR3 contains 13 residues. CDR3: CASSYSGSQPQHF. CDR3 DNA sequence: TGTGCCAGCAGTTACTCCGGTAGTCAGCCCCAGCATTTT.

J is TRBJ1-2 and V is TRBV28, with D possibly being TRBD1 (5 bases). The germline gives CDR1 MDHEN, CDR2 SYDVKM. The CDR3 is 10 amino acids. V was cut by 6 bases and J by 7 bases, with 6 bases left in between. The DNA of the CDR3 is TGTGCCAGCAGCGACAGTGGCTACACCTTC. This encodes CASSDSGYTF.

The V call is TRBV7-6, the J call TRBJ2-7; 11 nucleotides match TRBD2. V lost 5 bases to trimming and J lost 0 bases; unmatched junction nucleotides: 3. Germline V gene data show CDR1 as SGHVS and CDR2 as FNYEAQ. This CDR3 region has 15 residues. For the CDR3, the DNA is TGTGCCAGCAGCCGGACTAGCGGGTTCTCCTACGAGCAGTACTTC. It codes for CASSRTSGFSYEQYF.

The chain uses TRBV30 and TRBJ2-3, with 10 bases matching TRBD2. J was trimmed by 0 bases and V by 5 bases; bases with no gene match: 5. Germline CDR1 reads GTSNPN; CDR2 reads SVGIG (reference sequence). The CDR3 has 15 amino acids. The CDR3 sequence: CAWGLAVHSTDTQYF. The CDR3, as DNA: TGTGCCTGGGGACTAGCGGTTCATAGCACAGATACGCAGTATTTT.

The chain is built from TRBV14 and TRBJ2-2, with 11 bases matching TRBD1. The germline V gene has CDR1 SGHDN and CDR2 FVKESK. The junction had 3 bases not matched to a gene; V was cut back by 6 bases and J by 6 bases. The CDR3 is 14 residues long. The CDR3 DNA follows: TGTGCCAGCAGTCCGGACAGGGGGCCCGGGGAGCTGTTTTTT. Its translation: CASSPDRGPGELFF.

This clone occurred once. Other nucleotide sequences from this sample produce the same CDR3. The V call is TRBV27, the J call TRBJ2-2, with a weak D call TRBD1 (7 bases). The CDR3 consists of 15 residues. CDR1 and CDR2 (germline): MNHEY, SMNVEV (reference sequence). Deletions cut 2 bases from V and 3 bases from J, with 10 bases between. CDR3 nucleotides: TGTGCCAGCAGTTTAGTCAGGGGGGACACCGGGGAGCTGTTTTTT. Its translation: CASSLVRGDTGELFF.

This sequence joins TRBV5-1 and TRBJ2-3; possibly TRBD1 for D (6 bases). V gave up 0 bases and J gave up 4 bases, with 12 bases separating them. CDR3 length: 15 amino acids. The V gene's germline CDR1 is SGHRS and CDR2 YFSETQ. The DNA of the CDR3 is TGCGCCAGCAGCTTGGCACTGGGGGCCGCAGATACGCAGTATTTT. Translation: CASSLALGAADTQYF. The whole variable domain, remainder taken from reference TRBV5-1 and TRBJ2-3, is KAGVTQTPRYLIKTRGQQVTLSCSPISGHRSVSWYQQTPGQGLQFLFEYFSETQRNKGNFPGRFSGRQFSNSRSEMNVSTLELGDSALYLCASSLALGAADTQYFGPGTRLTVL.

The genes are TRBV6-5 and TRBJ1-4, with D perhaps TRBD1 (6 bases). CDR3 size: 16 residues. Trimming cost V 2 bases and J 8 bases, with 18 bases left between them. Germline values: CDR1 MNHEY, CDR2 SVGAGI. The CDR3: CASSYKLREGDEKLFF. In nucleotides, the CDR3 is TGTGCCAGCAGTTACAAATTAAGGGAGGGGGACGAAAAACTGTTTTTT.

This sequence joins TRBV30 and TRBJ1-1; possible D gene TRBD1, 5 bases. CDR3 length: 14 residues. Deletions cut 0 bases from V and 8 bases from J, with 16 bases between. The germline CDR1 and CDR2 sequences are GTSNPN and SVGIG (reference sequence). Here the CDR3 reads CAWSVSRTLGEAFF. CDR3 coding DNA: TGTGCCTGGAGTGTATCCCGGACACTTGGGGAAGCTTTCTTT.

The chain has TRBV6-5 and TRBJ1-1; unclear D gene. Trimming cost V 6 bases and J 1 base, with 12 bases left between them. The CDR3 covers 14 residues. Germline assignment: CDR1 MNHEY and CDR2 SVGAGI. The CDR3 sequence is CASRFREGNTEAFF. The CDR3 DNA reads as TGTGCCAGCAGGTTTCGAGAGGGGAACACTGAAGCTTTCTTT.

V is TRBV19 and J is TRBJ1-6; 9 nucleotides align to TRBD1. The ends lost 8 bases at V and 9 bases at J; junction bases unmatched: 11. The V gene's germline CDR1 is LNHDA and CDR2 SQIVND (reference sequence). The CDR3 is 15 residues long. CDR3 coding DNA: TGTGCCAGTTCAATAGGACAGGGGTTGGGTTCACCCCTCCACTTT. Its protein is CASSIGQGLGSPLHF.

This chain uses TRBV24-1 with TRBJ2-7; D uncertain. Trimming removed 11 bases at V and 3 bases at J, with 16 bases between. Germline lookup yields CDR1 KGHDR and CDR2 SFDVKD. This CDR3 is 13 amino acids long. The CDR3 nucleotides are TGTGCCATCCAAGGTGGGCCTTTCTACGAGCAGTACTTC. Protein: CAIQGGPFYEQYF.

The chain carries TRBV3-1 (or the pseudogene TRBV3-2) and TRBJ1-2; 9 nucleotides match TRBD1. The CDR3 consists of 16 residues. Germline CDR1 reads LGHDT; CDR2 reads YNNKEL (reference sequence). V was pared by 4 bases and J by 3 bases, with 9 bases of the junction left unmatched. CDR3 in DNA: TGTGCCAGCAGCCCTCTCGGGGGACAGGGATACTATGGCTACACCTTC. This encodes CASSPLGGQGYYGYTF.